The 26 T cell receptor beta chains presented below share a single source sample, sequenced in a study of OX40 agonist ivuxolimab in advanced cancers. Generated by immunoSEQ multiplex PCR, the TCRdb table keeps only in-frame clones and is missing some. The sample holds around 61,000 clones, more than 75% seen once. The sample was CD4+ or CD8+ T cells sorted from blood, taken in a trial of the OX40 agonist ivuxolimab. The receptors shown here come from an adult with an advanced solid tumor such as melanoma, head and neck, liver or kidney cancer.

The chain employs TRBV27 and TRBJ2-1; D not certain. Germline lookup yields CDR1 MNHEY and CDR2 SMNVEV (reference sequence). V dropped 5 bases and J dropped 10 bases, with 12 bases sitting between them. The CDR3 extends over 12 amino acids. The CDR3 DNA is TGTGCCAGCAGTCGTCCCCAACTAGAGCAGTTCTTC. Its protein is CASSRPQLEQFF.

The CDR3 sequence: CASSPRWGARGNTIYF. The CDR3 DNA reads TGTGCCAGCAGCCCGAGATGGGGGGCGCGTGGAAACACCATATATTTT. V usage is TRBV7-2 and J usage is TRBJ1-3; D may be TRBD1 (6 bases). The V end was cut by 5 bases, the J end by 3 bases, with 17 bases between. This CDR3 has 16 amino acids. Germline-derived CDR1 and CDR2 are SGHTA and FQGNSA.

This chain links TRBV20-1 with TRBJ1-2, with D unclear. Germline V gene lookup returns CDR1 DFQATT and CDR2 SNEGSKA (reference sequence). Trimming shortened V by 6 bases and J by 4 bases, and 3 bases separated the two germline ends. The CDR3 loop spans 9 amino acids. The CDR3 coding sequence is TGCAGTGCCGCCTATGGCTACACCTTC. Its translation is CSAAYGYTF.

CDR3 in DNA: TGTGCCAGTAGCCCCGCACACACAGATACGCAGTATTTT. Translation gives CASSPAHTDTQYF. The V and J genes are TRBV19 and TRBJ2-3; D is uncertain. V was cut by 6 bases and J by 2 bases, with 9 bases left in between. The CDR3 loop spans 13 amino acids. From germline, CDR1 is LNHDA and CDR2 SQIVND (reference sequence).

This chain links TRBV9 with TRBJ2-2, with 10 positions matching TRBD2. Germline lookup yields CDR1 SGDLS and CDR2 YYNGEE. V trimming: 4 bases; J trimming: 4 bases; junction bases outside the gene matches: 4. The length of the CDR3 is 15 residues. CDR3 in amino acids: CASSPRTSGTGELFF. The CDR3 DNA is TGTGCCAGCAGCCCTCGGACTAGCGGCACCGGGGAGCTGTTTTTT.

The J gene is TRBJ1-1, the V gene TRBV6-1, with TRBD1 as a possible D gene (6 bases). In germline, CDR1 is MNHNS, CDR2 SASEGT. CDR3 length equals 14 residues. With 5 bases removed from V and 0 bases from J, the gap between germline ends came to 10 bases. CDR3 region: CASSMGHMNTEAFF. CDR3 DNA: TGTGCCAGCAGTATGGGACACATGAACACTGAAGCTTTCTTT.

The CDR3 DNA reads TGTGCCAGCAGCGGGGGGGTTACCGGCGGGAACACCATATATTTT. Translating it yields CASSGGVTGGNTIYF. This rearrangement joins TRBV6-1 to TRBJ1-3; tentative D call: TRBD1 (5 bases). Trimming stripped 6 bases from V and 7 bases from J, with 19 bases between. Germline loops: CDR1 MNHNS, CDR2 SASEGT. The CDR3 consists of 15 residues.

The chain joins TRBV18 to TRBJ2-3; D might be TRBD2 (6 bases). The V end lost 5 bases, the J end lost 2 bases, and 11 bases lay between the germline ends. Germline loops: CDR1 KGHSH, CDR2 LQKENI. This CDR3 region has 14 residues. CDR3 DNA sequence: TGTGCCAGCTCATTGGGACTTTCCACAGATACGCAGTATTTT. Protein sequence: CASSLGLSTDTQYF.

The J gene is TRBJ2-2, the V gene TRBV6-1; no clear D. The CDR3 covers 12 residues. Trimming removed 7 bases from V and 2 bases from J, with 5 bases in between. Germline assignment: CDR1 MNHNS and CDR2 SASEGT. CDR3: CASTGNTGELFF. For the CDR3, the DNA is TGTGCCAGCACCGGTAACACCGGGGAGCTGTTTTTT.

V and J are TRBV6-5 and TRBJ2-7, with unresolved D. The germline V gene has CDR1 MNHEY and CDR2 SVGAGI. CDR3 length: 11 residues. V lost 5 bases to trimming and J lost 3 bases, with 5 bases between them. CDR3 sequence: CASSTIYEQYF. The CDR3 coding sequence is TGTGCCAGCAGTACTATCTACGAGCAGTACTTC.

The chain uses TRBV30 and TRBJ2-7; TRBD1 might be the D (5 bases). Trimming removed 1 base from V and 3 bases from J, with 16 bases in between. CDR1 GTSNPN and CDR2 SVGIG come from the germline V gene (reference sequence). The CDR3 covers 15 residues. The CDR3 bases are TGTGCCTGGAGTGCCCTCGGGCAGGGCGTCTACGAGCAGTACTTC. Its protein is CAWSALGQGVYEQYF.

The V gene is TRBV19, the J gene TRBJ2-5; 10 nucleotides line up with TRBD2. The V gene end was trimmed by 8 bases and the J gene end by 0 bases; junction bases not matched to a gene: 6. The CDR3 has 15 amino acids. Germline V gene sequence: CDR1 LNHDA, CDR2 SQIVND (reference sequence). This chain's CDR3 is CASHASGRYQETQYF. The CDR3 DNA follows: TGTGCCAGTCACGCTAGCGGGAGATACCAAGAGACCCAGTACTTC.

The CDR3 nucleotides read TGTGCCTGGAGTGTAGTGGGGTACGAGCAGTACTTC. Its protein is CAWSVVGYEQYF. The J gene is TRBJ2-7, the V gene TRBV30; no reliable D call. Trimming stripped 0 bases from V and 4 bases from J, with 7 bases between. This CDR3 has 12 residues. Germline loops: CDR1 GTSNPN, CDR2 SVGIG (reference sequence). Supplemented by reference TRBV30 and TRBJ2-7, the full variable domain reads SQTIHQWPATLVQPVGSPLSLECTVEGTSNPNLYWYRQAAGRGLQLLFYSVGIGQISSEVPQNLSASRPQDRQFILSSKKLLLSDSGFYLCAWSVVGYEQYFGPGTRLTVT.

Here the CDR3 DNA reads TGTGCCAGTAGTCAGAGGGCGGGGGGCGACTCCTACGAGCAGTACTTC. Its translation is CASSQRAGGDSYEQYF. V usage is TRBV19 and J usage is TRBJ2-7, with TRBD2 identical over 8 bases. V lost 5 bases to trimming and J lost 0 bases; unmatched junction nucleotides: 9. The germline CDR1 and CDR2 sequences are LNHDA and SQIVND (reference sequence). This CDR3 spans 16 amino acids. Looking up the rest from reference TRBV19 and TRBJ2-7 gives the full variable domain: DGGITQSPKYLFRKEGQNVTLSCEQNLNHDAMYWYRQDPGQGLRLIYYSQIVNDFQKGDIAEGYSVSREKKESFPLTVTSAQKNPTAFYLCASSQRAGGDSYEQYFGPGTRLTVT.

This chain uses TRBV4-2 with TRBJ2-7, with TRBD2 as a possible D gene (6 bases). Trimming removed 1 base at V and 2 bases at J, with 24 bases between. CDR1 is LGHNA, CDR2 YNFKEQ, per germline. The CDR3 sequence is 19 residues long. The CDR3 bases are TGTGCCAGCAGCCAAGCCGCCCAACGGAGGGGACTGGAGACCTACGAGCAGTACTTC. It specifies CASSQAAQRRGLETYEQYF.

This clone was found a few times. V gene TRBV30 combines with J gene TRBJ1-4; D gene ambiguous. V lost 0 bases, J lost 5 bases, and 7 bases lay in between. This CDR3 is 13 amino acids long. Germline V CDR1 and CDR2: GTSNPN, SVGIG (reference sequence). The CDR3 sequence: CAWSVQRNEKLFF. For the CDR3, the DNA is TGTGCCTGGAGTGTACAGAGGAATGAAAAACTGTTTTTT.

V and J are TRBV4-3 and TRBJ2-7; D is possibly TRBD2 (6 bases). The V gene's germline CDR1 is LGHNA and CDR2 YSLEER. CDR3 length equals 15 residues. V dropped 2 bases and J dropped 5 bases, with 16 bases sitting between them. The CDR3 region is CASSQRGERGDEQYF. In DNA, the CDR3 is TGCGCCAGCAGCCAACGAGGGGAACGCGGGGACGAGCAGTACTTC.

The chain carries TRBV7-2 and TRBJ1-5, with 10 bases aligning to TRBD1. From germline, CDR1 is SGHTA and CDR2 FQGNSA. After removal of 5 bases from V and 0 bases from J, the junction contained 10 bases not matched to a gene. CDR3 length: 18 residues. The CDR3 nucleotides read TGTGCCAGCAGCGCCGGGACAGGGGTCTCGAGTAGCAATCAGCCCCAGCATTTT. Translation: CASSAGTGVSSSNQPQHF.

Here the CDR3 reads CATQDRTENYGYTF. CDR3 nucleotides: TGTGCCACCCAGGACCGGACGGAGAACTATGGCTACACCTTC. V and J are TRBV6-6 and TRBJ1-2; D not resolved. Germline loops: CDR1 MNHNY, CDR2 SVGAGI (reference sequence). The CDR3 consists of 14 residues. V lost 10 bases and J 2 bases, leaving 17 bases between the germline ends.

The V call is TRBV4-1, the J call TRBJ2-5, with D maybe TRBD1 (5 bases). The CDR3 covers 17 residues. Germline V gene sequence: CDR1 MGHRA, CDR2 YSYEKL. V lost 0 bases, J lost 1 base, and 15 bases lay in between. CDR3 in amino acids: CASSQDLAGSRQETQYF. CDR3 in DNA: TGCGCCAGCAGCCAAGATCTGGCAGGGTCACGCCAAGAGACCCAGTACTTC.

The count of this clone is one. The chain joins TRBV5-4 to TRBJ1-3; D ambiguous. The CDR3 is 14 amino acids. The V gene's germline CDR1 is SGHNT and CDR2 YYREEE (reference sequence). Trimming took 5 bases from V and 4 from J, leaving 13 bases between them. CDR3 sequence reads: CASSPDRRGNTIYF. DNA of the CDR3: TGTGCCAGCAGTCCGGACCGGAGGGGAAACACCATATATTTT.

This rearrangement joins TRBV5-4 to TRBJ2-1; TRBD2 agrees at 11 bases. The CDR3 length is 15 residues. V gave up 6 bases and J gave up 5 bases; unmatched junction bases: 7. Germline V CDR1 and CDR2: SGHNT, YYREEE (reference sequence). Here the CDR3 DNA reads TGTGCCAGCACCTCTAAGGGACTAGCGGACAATGAGCAGTTCTTC. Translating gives CASTSKGLADNEQFF.

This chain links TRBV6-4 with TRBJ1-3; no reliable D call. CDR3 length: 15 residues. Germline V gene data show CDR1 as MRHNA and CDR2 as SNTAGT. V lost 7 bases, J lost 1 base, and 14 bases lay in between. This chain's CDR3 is CASNESADSGNTIYF. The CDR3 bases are TGTGCCAGCAACGAGTCGGCAGATTCTGGAAACACCATATATTTT.

The CDR3 region has the DNA TGTGCCAGCACCAGAGGACAGGGCTACGAGCAGTACTTC. Encoded protein: CASTRGQGYEQYF. The rearrangement uses TRBV6-6 and TRBJ2-7, with 8 bases identical to TRBD1. Losses at the gene ends were 7 bases for V and 3 bases for J; bases not matched to a gene: 5. Germline V gives CDR1 MNHNY, CDR2 SVGAGI (reference sequence). The CDR3 covers 13 residues.

The CDR3 reads CASNNPGASTDTQYF. For the CDR3, the DNA is TGTGCCAGCAATAACCCGGGAGCTAGCACAGATACGCAGTATTTT. The V and J genes are TRBV6-1 and TRBJ2-3; a possible D gene is TRBD2 (6 bases). V was cut by 7 bases and J by 0 bases, with 14 bases left in between. The CDR3 is 15 residues long. Per germline, CDR1 MNHNS and CDR2 SASEGT.

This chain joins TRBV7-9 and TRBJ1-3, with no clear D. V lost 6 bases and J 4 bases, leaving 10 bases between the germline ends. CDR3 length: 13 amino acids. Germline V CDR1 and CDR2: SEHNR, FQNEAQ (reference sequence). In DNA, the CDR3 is TGTGCCAGCAGGCGATCACACGGAAACACCATATATTTT. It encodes CASRRSHGNTIYF.